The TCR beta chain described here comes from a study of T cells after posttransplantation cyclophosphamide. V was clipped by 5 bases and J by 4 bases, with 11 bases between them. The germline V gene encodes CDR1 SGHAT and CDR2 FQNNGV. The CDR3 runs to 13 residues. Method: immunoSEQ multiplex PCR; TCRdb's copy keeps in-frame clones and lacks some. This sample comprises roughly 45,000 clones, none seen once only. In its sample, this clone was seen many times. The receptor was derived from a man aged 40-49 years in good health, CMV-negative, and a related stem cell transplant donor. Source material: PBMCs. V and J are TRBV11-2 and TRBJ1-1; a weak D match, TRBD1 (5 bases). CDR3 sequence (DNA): TGTGCCAGCAGCCCTAACGGGGGCACTGAAGCTTTCTTT. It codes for CASSPNGGTEAFF.